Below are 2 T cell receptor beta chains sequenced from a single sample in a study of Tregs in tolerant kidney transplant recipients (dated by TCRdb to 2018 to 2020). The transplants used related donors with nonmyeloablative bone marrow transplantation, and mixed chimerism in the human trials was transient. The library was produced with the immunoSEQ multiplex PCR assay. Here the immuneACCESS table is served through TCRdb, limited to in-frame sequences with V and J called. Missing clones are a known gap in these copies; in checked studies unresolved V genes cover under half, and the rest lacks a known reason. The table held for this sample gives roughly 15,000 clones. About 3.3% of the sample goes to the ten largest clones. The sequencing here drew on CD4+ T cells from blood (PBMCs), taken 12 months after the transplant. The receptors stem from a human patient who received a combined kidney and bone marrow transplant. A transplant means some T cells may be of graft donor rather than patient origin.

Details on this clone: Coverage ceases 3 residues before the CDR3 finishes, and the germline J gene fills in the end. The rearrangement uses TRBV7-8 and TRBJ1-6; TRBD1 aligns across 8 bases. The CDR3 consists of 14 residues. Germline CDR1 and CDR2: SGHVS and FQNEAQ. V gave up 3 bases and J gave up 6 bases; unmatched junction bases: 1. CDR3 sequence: CASSFTGGNSPLHF. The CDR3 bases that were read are TGTGCCAGCAGCTTTACAGGGGGTAATTCACCC. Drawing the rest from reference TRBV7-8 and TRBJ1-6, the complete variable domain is GAGVSQSPRYKVAKRGQDVALRCDPISGHVSLFWYQQALGQGPEFLTYFQNEAQLDKSGLPSDRFFAERPEGSVSTLKIQRTQQEDSAVYLCASSFTGGNSPLHFGNGTRLTVT.

This CDR3 is CAISLLVAGSNTGELFF. The sequenced part of the CDR3 DNA is TGTGCCATCTCCCTTTTGGTAGCGGGATCGAACACCGGGGAG. The chain carries TRBV7-3 and TRBJ2-2, with TRBD2 identical over 8 bases. Sequencing ends 3 residues short of the CDR3 end; the germline J gene provides the rest. The germline V gene has CDR1 SGHTA and CDR2 FQGTGA. CDR3 length: 17 residues. V lost 10 bases and J lost 0; bases outside the gene matches: 13.